This T cell receptor beta chain was sequenced for a study of blood T cell repertoires in COVID-19. V was clipped by 5 bases and J by 0 bases, with 20 bases between them. The CDR3 is 19 residues long. CDR1 SGHVS and CDR2 FQNEAQ come from the germline V gene. Authors' analysis steps: Reference gene primer amplification in the assay estimated nucleated cell counts. The data were produced by immunoSEQ multiplex PCR, yet TCRdb's version contains in-frame clones alone and is incomplete. D and trimming were read from the DNA, whereas the V and J calls and clone size are those reported in that table. The sample holds about 140,000 clones, about four fifths seen once.

Sequencing used peripheral blood. This TCR was sampled from a woman in her sixties with acute or convalescent COVID-19. This chain connects TRBV7-8 to TRBJ2-6; tentative D call: TRBD1 (5 bases). The CDR3 here is CASSALIRAQGSGANVLTF. The DNA for the CDR3 is TGTGCCAGCAGCGCCCTAATCAGGGCCCAAGGCTCTGGGGCCAACGTCCTGACTTTC.